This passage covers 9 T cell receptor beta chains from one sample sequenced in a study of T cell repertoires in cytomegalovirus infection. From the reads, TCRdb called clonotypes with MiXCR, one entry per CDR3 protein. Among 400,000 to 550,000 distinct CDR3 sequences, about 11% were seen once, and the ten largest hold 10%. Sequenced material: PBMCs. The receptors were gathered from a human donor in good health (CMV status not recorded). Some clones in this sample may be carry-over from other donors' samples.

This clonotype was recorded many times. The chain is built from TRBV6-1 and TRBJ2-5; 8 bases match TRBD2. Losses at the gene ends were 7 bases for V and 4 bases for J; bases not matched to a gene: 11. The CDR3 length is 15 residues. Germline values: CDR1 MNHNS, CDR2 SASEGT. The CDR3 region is CASTLGGGARETQYF. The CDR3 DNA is TGTGCCAGCACCCTCGGGGGGGGGGCCAGAGAGACCCAGTACTTC.

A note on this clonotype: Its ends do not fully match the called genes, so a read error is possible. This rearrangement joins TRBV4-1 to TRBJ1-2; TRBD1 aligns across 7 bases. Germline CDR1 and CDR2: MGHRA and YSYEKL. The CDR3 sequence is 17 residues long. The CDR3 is CASTPLDRMNGPFGYTF. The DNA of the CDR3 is TGTGCCAGCACCCCTTTGGACAGGATGAATGGACCGTTTGGCTACACCTTC.

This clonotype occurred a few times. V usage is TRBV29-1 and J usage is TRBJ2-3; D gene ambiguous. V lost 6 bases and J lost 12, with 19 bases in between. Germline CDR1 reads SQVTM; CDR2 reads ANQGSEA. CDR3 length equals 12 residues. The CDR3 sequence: CSVAMITGNQYF. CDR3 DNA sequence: TGCAGCGTCGCGATGATTACTGGCAACCAGTATTTT.

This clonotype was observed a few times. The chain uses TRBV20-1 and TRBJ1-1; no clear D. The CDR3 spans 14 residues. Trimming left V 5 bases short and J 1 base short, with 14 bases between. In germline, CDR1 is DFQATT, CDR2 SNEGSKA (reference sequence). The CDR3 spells CSAGSGSQNTEAFF. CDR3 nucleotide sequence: TGCAGTGCTGGTTCGGGCAGTCAGAACACTGAAGCTTTCTTT.

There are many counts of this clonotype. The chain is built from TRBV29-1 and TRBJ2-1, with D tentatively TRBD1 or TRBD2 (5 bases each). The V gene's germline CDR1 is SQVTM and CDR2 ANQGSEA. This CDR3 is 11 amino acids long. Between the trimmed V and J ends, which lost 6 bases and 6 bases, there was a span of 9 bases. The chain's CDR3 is CSVRDGNEQFF. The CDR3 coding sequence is TGCAGCGTCCGGGACGGCAATGAGCAGTTCTTC.

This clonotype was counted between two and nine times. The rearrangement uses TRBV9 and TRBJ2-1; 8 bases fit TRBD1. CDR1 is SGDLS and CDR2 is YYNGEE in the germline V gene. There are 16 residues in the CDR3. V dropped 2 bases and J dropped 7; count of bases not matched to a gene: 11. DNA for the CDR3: TGTGCCAGCAGCGTTGCCGGGACAGGTCCTTTTAATGAGCAGTTCTTC. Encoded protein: CASSVAGTGPFNEQFF.

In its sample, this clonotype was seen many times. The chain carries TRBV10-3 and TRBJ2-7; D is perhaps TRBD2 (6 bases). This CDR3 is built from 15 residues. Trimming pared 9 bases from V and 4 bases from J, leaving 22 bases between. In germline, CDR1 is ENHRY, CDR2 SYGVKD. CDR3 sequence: CAIAPGVLALYEQYF. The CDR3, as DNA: TGTGCCATTGCCCCGGGGGTCCTAGCGCTATACGAGCAGTACTTC.

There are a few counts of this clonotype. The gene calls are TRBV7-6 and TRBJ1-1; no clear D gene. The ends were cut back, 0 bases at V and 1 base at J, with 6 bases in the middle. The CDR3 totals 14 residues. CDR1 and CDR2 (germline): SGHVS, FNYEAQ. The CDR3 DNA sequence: TGTGCCAGCAGCTTAGCCAGCCGGAACACTGAAGCTTTCTTT. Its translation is CASSLASRNTEAFF.

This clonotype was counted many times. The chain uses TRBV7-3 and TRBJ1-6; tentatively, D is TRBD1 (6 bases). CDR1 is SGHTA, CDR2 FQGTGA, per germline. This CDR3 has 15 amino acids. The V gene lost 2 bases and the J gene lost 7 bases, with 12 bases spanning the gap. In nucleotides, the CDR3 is TGTGCCAGCAGCTTATATGGCAGGGGCAATTCACCCCTCCACTTT. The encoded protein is CASSLYGRGNSPLHF.